This T cell receptor beta chain was identified in a study of beta chain features in type 1 diabetes. General study findings and limits: A moderate, significant TCRB CDR3 shortening appeared in type 1 diabetes across four CD4+ subsets.

V was pared by 4 bases and J by 6 bases, with 18 bases between. The CDR3 length is 15 residues. Germline V gene lookup returns CDR1 SGHNT and CDR2 YENEEA. All of the isolated RNA was reverse transcribed, so expressed TCRB transcripts were sequenced. Repertoires were generated with immunoSEQ multiplex PCR, while TCRdb's copy carries only in-frame clones and drops some. The data show more than 120,000 clones, around an eighth seen once. Regarding this clone: As yet, its antigen is unknown.

V usage is TRBV11-3 and J usage is TRBJ1-1, with D hard to call. Input material: central memory CD4+ T cells from blood. This clonotype originated in a young man with type 1 diabetes. Here the CDR3 reads CASSSTGVIRAEAFF. CDR3 in DNA: TGTGCCAGCAGCTCGACGGGAGTGATTCGGGCTGAAGCTTTCTTT.